This TCR beta chain is from a study of radiation and T cells in renal cell carcinoma. Whole-study context: Nephrectomy followed 15 Gy stereotactic body radiation by 4 weeks. Whole-study findings and limits: No pretreatment tumor biopsies were available for baseline clonotypes. In blood, top tumor clones expanded by 2 weeks, shrinking by 4.

Regarding this clone: Its antigen is unknown.

Only in-frame clones appear in the TCRdb table, and some are missing; sequencing was by immunoSEQ multiplex PCR. Of 120,000 or so clones in the sample, 88% were seen once. Documented time point: blood 2 weeks post-SBRT. Sample treatment: 15 Gy SBRT to primary tumor, nephrectomy 4 weeks later. V dropped 5 bases and J dropped 1; count of bases not matched to a gene: 13. The CDR3 totals 17 residues. Germline lookup yields CDR1 MRHNA and CDR2 SNTAGT. The chain is built from TRBV6-4 and TRBJ2-7; 8 bases fit TRBD1. The starting material was blood, obtained from a patient whose treatment included radiotherapy and nephrectomy. This receptor was identified in a woman between 65 and 79 years old with renal cell carcinoma. CDR3 region: CASSRDRPLEESYEQYF. The CDR3 DNA reads as TGTGCCAGCAGTCGGGACAGGCCGTTGGAGGAATCCTACGAGCAGTACTTC.